Here is one T cell receptor (beta chain) with its context. Its antigen is not identified. Germline CDR1 reads SEHNR; CDR2 reads FQNEAQ (reference sequence). Trimming removed 1 base from V and 8 bases from J, with 23 bases in between. The CDR3 length is 18 residues. Sequenced by immunoSEQ multiplex PCR; TCRdb stores in-frame clones only, minus some. The sample has over 85,000 clones; about 90% are singletons. These data are taken from a study of radiotherapy plus CTLA-4 blockade in lung cancer. At the level of the study: Disease control reached 30% to 35%, with objective responses in approximately 20%. Study-wide points: TCR clones from tumors expanded in blood after radiotherapy plus ipilimumab. Reportedly, early blood T cell clone dynamics best predicted response, with interferon-beta.

Alongside CTLA-4 blockade with ipilimumab, patients with chemo-refractory metastatic non-small-cell lung cancer received focal radiation. The sequence derives from a human donor with non-small cell lung cancer that progressed on radiotherapy plus ipilimumab. The sequencing here drew on peripheral blood, taken from a patient treated with radiotherapy plus ipilimumab. The chain uses TRBV7-9 and TRBJ2-2; perhaps TRBD2 as D (5 bases). In DNA form, the CDR3 reads TGTGCCAGCAGCTTAGTAGCCTCGGGAAGTCGGTCCAAGGGGGAGCTGTTTTTT. Its protein product is CASSLVASGSRSKGELFF.